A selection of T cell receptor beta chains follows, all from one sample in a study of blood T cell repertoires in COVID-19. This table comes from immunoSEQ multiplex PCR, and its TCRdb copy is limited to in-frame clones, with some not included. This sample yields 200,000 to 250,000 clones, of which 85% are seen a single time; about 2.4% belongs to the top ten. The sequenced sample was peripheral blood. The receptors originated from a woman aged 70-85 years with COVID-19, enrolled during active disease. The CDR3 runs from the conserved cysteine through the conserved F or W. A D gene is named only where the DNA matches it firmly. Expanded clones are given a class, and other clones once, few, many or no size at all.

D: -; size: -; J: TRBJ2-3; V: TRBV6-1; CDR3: CASSEQPGVFTDTQYF; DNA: TGTGCCAGCAGTGAACAGCCGGGGGTATTCACAGATACGCAGTATTTT
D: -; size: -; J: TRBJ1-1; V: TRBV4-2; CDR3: CASSQDNVSARGKIIF; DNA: TGTGCCAGCAGCCAAGACAACGTATCAGCCCGCGGTAAGATAATCTTT
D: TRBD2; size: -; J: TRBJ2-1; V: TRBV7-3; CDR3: CASSPGTSGYNEQFF; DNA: TGTGCCAGCAGCCCCGGGACTAGCGGATACAATGAGCAGTTCTTC
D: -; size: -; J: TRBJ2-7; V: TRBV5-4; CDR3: CASRGSRGTSYEQYF; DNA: TGTGCCAGCAGAGGATCTCGCGGGACTTCCTACGAGCAGTACTTC
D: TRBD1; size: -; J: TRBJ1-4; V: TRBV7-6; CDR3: CASSYTQGDNEKLFF; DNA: TGTGCCAGCAGCTATACACAGGGGGATAATGAAAAACTGTTTTTT
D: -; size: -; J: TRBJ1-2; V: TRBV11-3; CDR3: CASSSGNYGYTF; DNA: TGTGCCAGCAGCTCGGGGAACTATGGCTACACCTTC
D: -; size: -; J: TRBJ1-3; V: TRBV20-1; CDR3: CSAFRGDTIYF; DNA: TGCAGTGCCTTCCGCGGCGACACCATATATTTT
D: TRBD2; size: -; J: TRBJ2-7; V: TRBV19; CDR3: CASSLERGGSYEQYF; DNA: TGTGCCAGTAGCCTGGAGCGGGGGGGGTCCTACGAGCAGTACTTC
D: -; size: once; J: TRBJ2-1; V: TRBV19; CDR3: CASSTDLYNEQFF; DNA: TGTGCCAGTAGTACAGACCTGTACAATGAGCAGTTCTTC
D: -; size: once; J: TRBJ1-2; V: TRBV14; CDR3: CASSQEGQVYGYTF; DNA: TGTGCCAGCAGCCAAGAGGGGCAGGTCTATGGCTACACCTTC
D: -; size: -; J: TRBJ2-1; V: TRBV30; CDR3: CAWSVNLQTEQFF; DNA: TGTGCCTGGAGTGTTAATTTACAAACTGAGCAGTTCTTC
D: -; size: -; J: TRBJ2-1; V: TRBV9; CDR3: CASSVGPYNEQFF; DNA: TGTGCCAGCAGCGTAGGGCCCTACAATGAGCAGTTCTTC
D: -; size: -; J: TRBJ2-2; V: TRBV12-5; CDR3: CASGLVNDLRAGELFF; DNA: TGTGCTAGTGGTTTGGTAAACGATCTCCGCGCCGGGGAGCTGTTTTTT
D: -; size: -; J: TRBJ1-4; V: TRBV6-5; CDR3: CASSYSPGATNEKLFF; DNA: TGTGCCAGCAGTTACTCGCCGGGGGCAACTAATGAAAAACTGTTTTTT
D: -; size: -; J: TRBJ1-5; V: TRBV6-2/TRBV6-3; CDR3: CASSPGLGNQPQHF; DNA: TGTGCCAGCAGCCCCGGACTTGGCAATCAGCCCCAGCATTTT
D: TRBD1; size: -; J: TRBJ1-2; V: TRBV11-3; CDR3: CASSWGTGSGGYTF; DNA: TGTGCCAGCAGCTGGGGGACAGGTTCGGGTGGCTACACCTTC
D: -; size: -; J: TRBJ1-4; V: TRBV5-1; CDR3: CASSTGSVDSEKLFF; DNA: TGCGCCAGCAGCACAGGGTCCGTGGATAGTGAAAAACTGTTTTTT
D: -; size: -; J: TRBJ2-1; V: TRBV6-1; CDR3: CASSVPTSSSYNEQFF; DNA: TGTGCCAGCAGTGTTCCGACTTCTAGCTCCTACAATGAGCAGTTCTTC
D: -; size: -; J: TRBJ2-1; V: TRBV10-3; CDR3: CAISQGSSYNEQFF; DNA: TGTGCCATCAGCCAGGGTAGCTCCTACAATGAGCAGTTCTTC
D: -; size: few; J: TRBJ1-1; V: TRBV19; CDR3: CASSPGLLNTEAFF; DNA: TGTGCCAGTAGTCCGGGACTTCTGAACACTGAAGCTTTCTTT
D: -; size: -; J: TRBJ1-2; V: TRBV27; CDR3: CASSLGPIPNYGYTF; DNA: TGTGCCAGCAGTTTAGGGCCCATCCCGAACTATGGCTACACCTTC
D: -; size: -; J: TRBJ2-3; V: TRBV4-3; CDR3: CASSQDPRPGADTQYF; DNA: TGCGCCAGCAGCCAAGATCCGAGGCCAGGGGCAGATACGCAGTATTTT
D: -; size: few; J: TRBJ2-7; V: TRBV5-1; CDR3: CASRQVSGLPSYEQYF; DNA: TGCGCCAGCAGGCAAGTATCGGGACTCCCGAGCTACGAGCAGTACTTC
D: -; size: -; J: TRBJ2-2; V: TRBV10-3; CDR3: CAISAQTGNTGELFF; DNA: TGTGCCATCAGTGCCCAGACAGGGAACACCGGGGAGCTGTTTTTT
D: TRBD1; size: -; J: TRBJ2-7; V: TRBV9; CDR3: CASSVEDRGPYEQYF; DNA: TGTGCCAGCAGCGTAGAAGACAGGGGCCCCTACGAGCAGTACTTC
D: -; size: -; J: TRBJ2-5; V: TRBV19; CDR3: CASTNNPHAEETQYF; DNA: TGTGCCAGTACCAACAACCCCCACGCGGAGGAGACCCAGTACTTC
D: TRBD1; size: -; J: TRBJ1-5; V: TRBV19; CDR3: CASSDRGTDQPQHF; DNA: TGTGCCAGTTCTGACAGGGGCACGGATCAGCCCCAGCATTTT
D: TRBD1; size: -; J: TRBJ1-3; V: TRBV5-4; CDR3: CASSRDRAGNTIYF; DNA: TGTGCCAGCAGTCGGGACAGAGCTGGAAACACCATATATTTT
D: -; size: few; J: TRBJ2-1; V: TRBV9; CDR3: CASSVNTGDEQFF; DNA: TGTGCCAGCAGCGTAAACACGGGGGATGAGCAGTTCTTC
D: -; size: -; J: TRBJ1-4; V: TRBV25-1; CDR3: CASSEQGFATNEKLFF; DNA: TGTGCCAGCAGCGAGCAGGGGTTTGCAACTAATGAAAAACTGTTTTTT
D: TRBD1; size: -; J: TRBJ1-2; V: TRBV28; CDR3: CASSFSGQGYGYTF; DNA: TGTGCCAGCAGTTTTTCCGGACAGGGCTATGGCTACACCTTC
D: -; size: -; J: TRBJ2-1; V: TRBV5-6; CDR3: CASSFGASGNEQFF; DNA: TGTGCCAGCAGCTTCGGTGCCTCGGGCAATGAGCAGTTCTTC
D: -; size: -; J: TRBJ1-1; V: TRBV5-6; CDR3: CASSLFHAGGLMNTEAFF; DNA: TGTGCCAGCAGCTTATTCCACGCGGGGGGACTCATGAACACTGAAGCTTTCTTT
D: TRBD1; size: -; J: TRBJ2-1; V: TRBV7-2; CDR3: CASSLYTGESYNEQFF; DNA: TGTGCCAGCAGCTTATACACAGGGGAGTCCTACAATGAGCAGTTCTTC
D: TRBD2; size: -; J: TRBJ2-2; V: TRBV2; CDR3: CASETSGRGTGELFF; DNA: TGTGCCAGCGAAACTAGCGGGAGGGGGACCGGGGAGCTGTTTTTT
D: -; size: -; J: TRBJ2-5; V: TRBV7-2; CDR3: CASSLSPLGAQETQYF; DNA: TGTGCCAGCAGCTTATCGCCTTTGGGCGCCCAAGAGACCCAGTACTTC
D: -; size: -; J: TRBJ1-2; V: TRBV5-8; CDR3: CASKYRDGYGYTF; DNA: TGTGCCAGCAAATACAGGGATGGCTATGGCTACACCTTC
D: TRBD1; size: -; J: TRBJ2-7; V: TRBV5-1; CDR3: CASSSAGGSPGEQYF; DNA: TGCGCCAGCAGCAGCGCAGGGGGCAGTCCGGGAGAGCAGTACTTC
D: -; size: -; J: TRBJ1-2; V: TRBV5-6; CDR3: CASSRGGYGYTF; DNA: TGTGCCAGCAGCCGGGGAGGGTATGGCTACACCTTC
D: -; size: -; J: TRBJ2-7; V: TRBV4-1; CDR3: CASSRSNGGGAAYEQYF; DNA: TGCGCCAGCAGCCGGTCTAATGGAGGGGGGGCCGCCTACGAGCAGTACTTC
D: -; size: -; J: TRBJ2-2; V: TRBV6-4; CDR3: CASSDSPGAGAGTGELFF; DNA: TGTGCCAGCAGTGACTCCCCGGGGGCGGGGGCTGGCACCGGGGAGCTGTTTTTT
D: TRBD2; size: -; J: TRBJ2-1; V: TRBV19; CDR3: CASRTSGRADNEQFF; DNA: TGTGCCAGTAGGACTAGCGGGAGGGCCGACAATGAGCAGTTCTTC
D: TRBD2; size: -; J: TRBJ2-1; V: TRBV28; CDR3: CASSSDIAGGAYNEQFF; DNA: TGTGCCAGCAGTTCCGATATAGCGGGAGGCGCCTACAATGAGCAGTTCTTC
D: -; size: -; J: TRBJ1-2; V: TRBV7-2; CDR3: CASSLLGGSDGYTF; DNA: TGTGCCAGCAGCTTATTAGGAGGGAGCGATGGCTACACCTTC
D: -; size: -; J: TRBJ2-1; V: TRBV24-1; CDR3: CATSDSTSLYEQFF; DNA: TGTGCCACCAGTGATTCTACTAGTCTGTATGAGCAGTTCTTC
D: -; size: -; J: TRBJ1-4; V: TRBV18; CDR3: CASSPGLLNEKLFF; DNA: TGTGCCAGCTCACCGGGGCTTCTTAATGAAAAACTGTTTTTT
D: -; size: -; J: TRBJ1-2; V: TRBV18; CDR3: CASSPAETNYGYTF; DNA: TGTGCCAGCTCACCAGCAGAAACTAACTATGGCTACACCTTC
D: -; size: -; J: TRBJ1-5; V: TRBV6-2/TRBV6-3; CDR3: CASSYPGGRQPQHF; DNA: TGTGCCAGCAGTTACCCGGGGGGAAGGCAGCCCCAGCATTTT
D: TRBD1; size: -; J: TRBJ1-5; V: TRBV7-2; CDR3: CASSHPATGGNQPQHF; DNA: TGTGCCAGCAGCCACCCCGCAACAGGGGGCAATCAGCCCCAGCATTTT
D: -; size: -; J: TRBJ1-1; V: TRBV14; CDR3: CASSQDGGNVGTEAFF; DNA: TGTGCCAGCAGCCAAGATGGCGGCAACGTAGGCACTGAAGCTTTCTTT
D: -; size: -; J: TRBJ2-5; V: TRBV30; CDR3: CAWSPGLQETQYF; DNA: TGTGCCTGGAGTCCAGGGCTCCAAGAGACCCAGTACTTC
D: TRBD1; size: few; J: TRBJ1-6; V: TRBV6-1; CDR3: CASSEVVEGAGSPLHF; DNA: TGTGCCAGCAGTGAAGTCGTGGAGGGGGCAGGGTCACCCCTCCACTTT
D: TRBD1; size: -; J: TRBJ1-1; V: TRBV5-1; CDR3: CASSGQGGVTEAFF; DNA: TGCGCCAGCAGTGGACAGGGGGGAGTGACTGAAGCTTTCTTT
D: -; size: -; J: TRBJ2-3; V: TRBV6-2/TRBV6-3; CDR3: CASSRRSTDTQYF; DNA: TGTGCCAGCAGTCGGCGGAGCACAGATACGCAGTATTTT